The 6 T cell receptor beta chains below were found in one sample sequenced in a study of blood T cell repertoires in COVID-19. The table came from immunoSEQ multiplex PCR; TCRdb's copy has only in-frame clones and leaves some out. Counted here are fewer than 300,000 clones, 85% to 90% occurring once; the ten biggest clones make up around 0.8%. The specimen was peripheral blood. The receptors originated from a man aged 30 to 45 with acute or convalescent COVID-19.

CDR3 loop: CASSWSGTGRREQYF. CDR3 nucleotides: TGTGCCAGCAGCTGGTCCGGGACAGGGCGCCGGGAGCAGTACTTC. This chain uses TRBV5-4 with TRBJ2-7; 9 nucleotides agree with TRBD1. Germline loops: CDR1 SGHNT, CDR2 YYREEE (reference sequence). The CDR3 totals 15 residues. J lost 7 bases, V lost 3 bases, and 11 bases had no gene match.

The V gene is TRBV19, the J gene TRBJ1-1; tentative D call: TRBD1 (6 bases). The germline V gene has CDR1 LNHDA and CDR2 SQIVND (reference sequence). The V end was cut by 3 bases, the J end by 5 bases, with 25 bases between. There are 18 residues in the CDR3. CDR3 nucleotides: TGTGCCAGTAGTATCCAAAACCGACAGGTCCTGGAGAGGACTGAAGCTTTCTTT. It is translated as CASSIQNRQVLERTEAFF.

This clone has only a few counts. V is TRBV25-1 and J is TRBJ2-1; 8 bases agree with TRBD2. This CDR3 comprises 10 residues. Germline V gene lookup returns CDR1 MGHDK and CDR2 SYGVNS. Losses at the gene ends were 9 bases for V and 12 bases for J; bases not matched to a gene: 4. CDR3 amino acids: CARFRGGQFF. The CDR3 nucleotides are TGTGCCAGATTCCGGGGGGGGCAGTTCTTC.

This chain links TRBV6-5 with TRBJ2-1; D is perhaps TRBD2 (7 bases). The germline V gene encodes CDR1 MNHEY and CDR2 SVGAGI. CDR3 size: 16 residues. Between the trimmed V and J ends, which lost 4 bases and 0 bases, there was a span of 13 bases. CDR3 DNA sequence: TGTGCCAGCAGTTCCGGGGGGCTTAGCTCCTACAATGAGCAGTTCTTC. This encodes CASSSGGLSSYNEQFF.

The chain has TRBV5-6 and TRBJ1-2; TRBD1 is a possible D gene (6 bases). Germline assignment: CDR1 SGHDT and CDR2 YYEEEE. V was clipped by 4 bases and J by 8 bases, with 15 bases between them. The CDR3 spans 13 residues. CDR3 sequence reads: CASSTAGVFGYTF. The CDR3 DNA reads as TGTGCCAGCAGCACCGCAGGGGTATTCGGCTACACCTTC.

The rearrangement joins TRBV6-5 to TRBJ1-2; 8 bases line up with TRBD1. This CDR3 is built from 14 residues. CDR1 is MNHEY and CDR2 is SVGAGI in the germline V gene. The trim removed 5 bases at V and 6 bases at J, leaving 8 bases unmatched. CDR3 sequence reads: CASSLPDRAHGYTF. CDR3 nucleotides: TGTGCCAGCAGTCTGCCGGACAGGGCCCATGGCTACACCTTC.